The 28 T cell receptor beta chains listed next were all sequenced from one sample in a study of blood T cell repertoires in COVID-19. Using immunoSEQ multiplex PCR, the repertoire was profiled, and TCRdb retains in-frame clones only, with some absent. The sample holds over 200,000 clones, around 85% seen once. Material: peripheral blood. Receptor source: a human donor in a cohort sampled during active COVID-19.

The rearrangement uses TRBV5-1 and TRBJ2-5; 9 positions match TRBD1. There are 14 residues in the CDR3. Losses at the gene ends were 5 bases for V and 4 bases for J; bases not matched to a gene: 6. Germline CDR1 reads SGHRS; CDR2 reads YFSETQ. Written as DNA, the CDR3 is TGCGCCAGCAGGAGGACAGGGGAGAGAGAGACCCAGTACTTC. This codes for CASRRTGERETQYF.

The chain is built from TRBV12-3 or TRBV12-4 and TRBJ2-5; D is uncertain. This CDR3 spans 13 amino acids. V lost 6 bases and J 2 bases, leaving 10 bases between the germline ends. CDR3 sequence: CASRTSVQETQYF. The CDR3 region has the DNA TGTGCCAGCAGGACGAGCGTACAAGAGACCCAGTACTTC.

The chain carries TRBV14 and TRBJ2-1, with 10 bases fitting TRBD2. The trim removed 0 bases at V and 5 bases at J, leaving 7 bases unmatched. Germline CDR1 is SGHDN and CDR2 is FVKESK. The CDR3 sequence is 17 residues long. CDR3 sequence (DNA): TGTGCCAGCAGCCAAGAGCTTCTAGCGGGGGCCCACAATGAGCAGTTCTTC. Protein sequence: CASSQELLAGAHNEQFF. Combining the CDR3 with reference TRBV14 and TRBJ2-1 gives the whole variable domain EAGVTQFPSHSVIEKGQTVTLRCDPISGHDNLYWYRRVMGKEIKFLLHFVKESKQDESGMPNNRFLAERTGGTYSTLKVQPAELEDSGVYFCASSQELLAGAHNEQFFGPGTRLTVL.

The chain employs TRBV19 and TRBJ1-2; D not resolved. V dropped 3 bases and J dropped 3 bases, with 17 bases sitting between them. The CDR3 is 16 amino acids. Germline assignment: CDR1 LNHDA and CDR2 SQIVND (reference sequence). The CDR3 here is CASSIRQFLGDYGYTF. CDR3 bases: TGTGCCAGTAGTATCCGTCAGTTTCTCGGGGACTATGGCTACACCTTC.

This clone has more than one count but fewer than ten. Additional DNA sequences in this sample encode the identical CDR3. The V call is TRBV29-1, the J call TRBJ1-5; D remains ambiguous. The CDR3 has 12 amino acids. V was pared by 4 bases and J by 2 bases, with 6 bases between. In germline, CDR1 is SQVTM, CDR2 ANQGSEA. The CDR3 DNA sequence: TGCAGCGTTGGAGGCGGCAATCAGCCCCAGCATTTT. It translates to CSVGGGNQPQHF.

The chain joins TRBV9 to TRBJ2-7, with TRBD2 identical over 11 bases. The length of the CDR3 is 16 residues. Unmatched junction bases numbered 9, after V lost 4 bases and J lost 3 bases. Germline V gene sequence: CDR1 SGDLS, CDR2 YYNGEE. DNA for the CDR3: TGTGCCAGCAGCCCCTACTCCGGGACTAGCGGCTACGAGCAGTACTTC. It encodes CASSPYSGTSGYEQYF.

This chain connects TRBV29-1 to TRBJ1-5; no definite D call. This CDR3 contains 14 residues. The V and J ends lost 4 bases and 0 bases respectively, with 10 bases between them. Germline values: CDR1 SQVTM, CDR2 ANQGSEA. The CDR3 protein is CSVARENSNQPQHF. CDR3 bases: TGCAGCGTTGCGAGGGAGAATAGCAATCAGCCCCAGCATTTT.

The J gene is TRBJ1-4, the V gene TRBV3-1 (or the pseudogene TRBV3-2), with TRBD1 as a possible D gene (5 bases). Trimming left V 5 bases short and J 7 bases short, with 14 bases between. Germline loops: CDR1 LGHDT, CDR2 YNNKEL (reference sequence). This CDR3 region has 14 residues. DNA for the CDR3: TGTGCCAGCAGCGGGGGGGTTCAGGGTGAAAAACTGTTTTTT. Residues: CASSGGVQGEKLFF.

This rearrangement joins TRBV5-4 to TRBJ2-5; 9 bases are a match to TRBD2. The CDR3 contains 13 residues. Germline V lookup: CDR1 SGHNT, CDR2 YYREEE (reference sequence). The V segment lost 6 bases and the J segment 2 bases; nucleotides outside the gene matches: 2. CDR3 sequence reads: CASKTSGQETQYF. The CDR3, as DNA: TGTGCCAGCAAGACTAGCGGACAAGAGACCCAGTACTTC. Drawing the rest from reference TRBV5-4 and TRBJ2-5, the complete variable domain is ETGVTQSPTHLIKTRGQQVTLRCSSQSGHNTVSWYQQALGQGPQFIFQYYREEENGRGNFPPRFSGLQFPNYSSELNVNALELDDSALYLCASKTSGQETQYFGPGTRLLVL.

The J gene is TRBJ1-1, the V gene TRBV29-1; possible D gene TRBD1, 5 bases. The CDR3 consists of 15 residues. Germline V gives CDR1 SQVTM, CDR2 ANQGSEA. V dropped 4 bases and J dropped 8 bases, with 23 bases sitting between them. The CDR3 nucleotides are TGCAGCGTTGTTGGTTCGGGTACGTGGGGCACCGAAGCTTTCTTT. Protein sequence: CSVVGSGTWGTEAFF.

The V and J genes are TRBV7-3 and TRBJ1-1; D gene unclear. CDR1 and CDR2 (germline): SGHTA, FQGTGA. Trimming left V 1 base short and J 4 bases short, with 10 bases between. CDR3 size: 14 residues. The CDR3 bases are TGTGCCAGCAGCTTAAACTCGGTTACCACTGAAGCTTTCTTT. Protein sequence: CASSLNSVTTEAFF.

This clone was detected only once. The chain uses TRBV7-2 and TRBJ2-3, with 12 bases fitting TRBD2. The CDR3 is made up of 15 amino acids. V trimming: 5 bases; J trimming: 8 bases; junction bases outside the gene matches: 8. Germline lookup yields CDR1 SGHTA and CDR2 FQGNSA. CDR3 in DNA: TGTGCCAGCAGCCCGCGACTAGCGGGAGTTGGTACGCAGTATTTT. This gives the protein CASSPRLAGVGTQYF.

The rearrangement uses TRBV30 and TRBJ2-1; TRBD1 matches at 10 bases. J lost 8 bases, V lost 3 bases, and 7 bases had no gene match. Germline V lookup: CDR1 GTSNPN, CDR2 SVGIG (reference sequence). The CDR3 is made up of 14 amino acids. CDR3: CAWSTGTGVDEQFF. The CDR3 DNA reads as TGTGCCTGGAGCACCGGGACAGGGGTTGATGAGCAGTTCTTC.

In this sample, this clone turned up once. The chain combines TRBV18 with TRBJ1-1; no firm D call. This CDR3 is built from 14 residues. The germline gives CDR1 KGHSH, CDR2 LQKENI. V was trimmed by 5 bases and J by 0 bases, leaving 10 bases between them. CDR3: CASSDAMVNTEAFF. The CDR3 bases are TGTGCCAGCTCAGATGCGATGGTGAACACTGAAGCTTTCTTT.

The J gene is TRBJ1-1, the V gene TRBV3-1 (or the pseudogene TRBV3-2); tentatively, D is TRBD1 (5 bases). This CDR3 has 17 residues. Trimming removed 1 base from V and 4 bases from J, with 19 bases in between. In germline, CDR1 is LGHDT, CDR2 YNNKEL (reference sequence). CDR3 amino acids: CASSQGQIPRVVTEAFF. CDR3 coding DNA: TGTGCCAGCAGCCAAGGTCAAATCCCCAGGGTAGTCACTGAAGCTTTCTTT.

V is TRBV5-4 and J is TRBJ1-2; 7 bases map to TRBD1. The trim removed 4 bases at V and 4 bases at J, leaving 4 bases unmatched. This CDR3 contains 13 residues. Germline V gene sequence: CDR1 SGHNT, CDR2 YYREEE (reference sequence). The CDR3 loop is CASSQTGPYGYTF. CDR3 coding DNA: TGTGCCAGCAGCCAGACAGGGCCCTATGGCTACACCTTC.

The chain employs TRBV19 and TRBJ2-3; 13 bases align to TRBD2. Per germline, CDR1 LNHDA and CDR2 SQIVND (reference sequence). J gave up 4 bases and V 1 base, and 8 bases lay outside the gene matches. The CDR3 is made up of 18 amino acids. DNA for the CDR3: TGTGCCAGTAGTATAGTCGGCCAGGGACTAGCGGGATCAGATACGCAGTATTTT. Protein product: CASSIVGQGLAGSDTQYF.

The gene calls are TRBV5-4 and TRBJ2-1; 9 positions agree with TRBD1. V shed 1 base, J shed 8 bases, and the junction held 7 bases outside the gene matches. This CDR3 contains 15 residues. The V gene's germline CDR1 is SGHNT and CDR2 YYREEE (reference sequence). CDR3 sequence (DNA): TGTGCCAGCAGCTTGCGGGACAGGGCCTTCGATGAGCAGTTCTTC. The encoded protein is CASSLRDRAFDEQFF.

This CDR3 is CASTSSGGISSEQYF. The CDR3 DNA is TGTGCCAGCACCTCCTCGGGCGGGATCTCTTCCGAGCAGTACTTC. V and J are TRBV7-8 and TRBJ2-7; tentatively, D is TRBD2 (6 bases). The germline V gene has CDR1 SGHVS and CDR2 FQNEAQ. This CDR3 is built from 15 residues. With 7 bases removed from V and 6 bases from J, the gap between germline ends came to 22 bases.

This chain joins TRBV27 and TRBJ2-7; 11 nucleotides line up with TRBD2. The CDR3 sequence is 16 residues long. CDR1 and CDR2 (germline): MNHEY, SMNVEV (reference sequence). Trimming removed 2 bases from V and 2 bases from J; junction bases left unmatched: 5. CDR3 bases: TGTGCCAGCAGTTTAACTGGACTAGCGGGCGCCTACGAGCAGTACTTC. Its translation is CASSLTGLAGAYEQYF.

The chain joins TRBV11-2 to TRBJ2-7, with TRBD2 as a possible D gene (5 bases). The CDR3 spans 15 residues. Between the trimmed V and J ends, which lost 2 bases and 3 bases, there was a span of 14 bases. Per germline, CDR1 SGHAT and CDR2 FQNNGV. The CDR3 DNA follows: TGTGCCAGCAGCTTAATAAGCGGAGCCTTCTACGAGCAGTACTTC. Its translation: CASSLISGAFYEQYF.

V usage is TRBV19 and J usage is TRBJ2-2, with 12 bases aligning to TRBD2. The junction had 7 bases not matched to a gene; V was cut back by 9 bases and J by 5 bases. This CDR3 has 15 residues. CDR1 is LNHDA, CDR2 SQIVND, per germline (reference sequence). This CDR3 is CASSPGLAGTGELFF. Written as DNA, the CDR3 is TGTGCCAGCTCACCCGGACTAGCGGGAACCGGGGAGCTGTTTTTT.

V gene TRBV9 combines with J gene TRBJ1-2; 9 bases match TRBD1. Germline V gene lookup returns CDR1 SGDLS and CDR2 YYNGEE. The V segment lost 4 bases and the J segment 1 base; nucleotides outside the gene matches: 5. This CDR3 has 15 amino acids. The CDR3 DNA is TGTGCCAGCAGCTCGGGGACAGGGCATAACTATGGCTACACCTTC. Translated: CASSSGTGHNYGYTF.

The chain links TRBV19 to TRBJ2-7; 9 bases are shared with TRBD1. From germline, CDR1 is LNHDA and CDR2 SQIVND (reference sequence). The CDR3 is 13 residues long. V was clipped by 5 bases and J by 7 bases; unmatched bases: 6. The chain's CDR3 is CASSPWTGVEQYF. In DNA form, the CDR3 reads TGTGCCAGTAGTCCGTGGACAGGGGTAGAGCAGTACTTC.

The chain recombines TRBV15 with TRBJ1-1, with 10 bases that match TRBD1. This CDR3 is 13 amino acids long. Germline V gene lookup returns CDR1 LNHNV and CDR2 YYDKDF (reference sequence). The trim removed 1 base at V and 11 bases at J, leaving 4 bases unmatched. The CDR3 loop is CATSRGDRGEAFF. CDR3 coding DNA: TGTGCCACCAGCAGAGGGGACAGGGGAGAGGCTTTCTTT. The full variable domain, completed using reference TRBV15 and TRBJ1-1, is DAMVIQNPRYQVTQFGKPVTLSCSQTLNHNVMYWYQQKSSQAPKLLFHYYDKDFNNEADTPDNFQSRRPNTSFCFLDIRSPGLGDTAMYLCATSRGDRGEAFFGQGTRLTVV.

The chain links TRBV4-1 to TRBJ1-2, with 11 nucleotides matching TRBD1. The CDR3 extends over 15 amino acids. The trim removed 3 bases at V and 7 bases at J, leaving 7 bases unmatched. Germline V CDR1 and CDR2: MGHRA, YSYEKL. CDR3 DNA: TGCGCCAGCAGCCAGGGGGACAGGGGGTTTGTTGGCTACACCTTC. It codes for CASSQGDRGFVGYTF.

This clone came up a few times. DNA of the CDR3: TGTGCCAGCTCCCCCAGACCGGGGGATGGCTACACCTTC. Translation gives CASSPRPGDGYTF. The chain couples TRBV18 to TRBJ1-2, with D perhaps TRBD1 (5 bases). V lost 6 bases to trimming and J lost 6 bases, with 14 bases between them. The CDR3 is 13 amino acids. The germline gives CDR1 KGHSH, CDR2 LQKENI.

The V gene is TRBV6-5, the J gene TRBJ2-7, with D perhaps TRBD2 (5 bases). CDR3 length equals 13 residues. Germline CDR1 reads MNHEY; CDR2 reads SVGAGI. Trimming shortened V by 0 bases and J by 6 bases, and 9 bases separated the two germline ends. The CDR3 loop is CASSYSLRAEQYF. The CDR3 DNA sequence: TGTGCCAGCAGTTACTCGTTGCGGGCCGAGCAGTACTTC.